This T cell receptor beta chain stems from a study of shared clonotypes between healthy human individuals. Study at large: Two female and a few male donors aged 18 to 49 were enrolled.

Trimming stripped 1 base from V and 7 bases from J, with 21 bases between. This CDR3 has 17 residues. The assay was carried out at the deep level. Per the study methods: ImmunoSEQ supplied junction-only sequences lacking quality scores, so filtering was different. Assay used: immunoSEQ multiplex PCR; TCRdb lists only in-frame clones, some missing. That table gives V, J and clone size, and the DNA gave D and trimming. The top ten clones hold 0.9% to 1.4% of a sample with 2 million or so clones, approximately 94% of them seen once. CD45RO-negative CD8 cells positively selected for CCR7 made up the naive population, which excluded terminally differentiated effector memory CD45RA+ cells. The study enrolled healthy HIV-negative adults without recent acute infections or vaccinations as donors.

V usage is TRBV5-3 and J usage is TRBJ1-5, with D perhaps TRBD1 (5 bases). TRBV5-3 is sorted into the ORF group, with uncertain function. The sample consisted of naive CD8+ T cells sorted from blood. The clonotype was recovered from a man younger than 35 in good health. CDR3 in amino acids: CARSLWSLGQHMQPQHF. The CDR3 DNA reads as TGTGCCAGAAGCTTGTGGAGTTTAGGACAACATATGCAGCCCCAGCATTTT.